A selection of T cell receptor beta chains follows, all from one sample in a study of T-cell reconstitution after alpha-beta-depleted transplantation in children. TCRdb called the PCR reads again in MiXCR, with one record for every CDR3 protein. Of approximately 250,000 distinct CDR3 sequences listed, about 25% were seen once; the top ten hold 2.6%. Source: PBMCs, taken before TCRalphabeta/CD19-depleted stem cell transplant. The receptor set was obtained from a girl aged 2 to 10 with Fanconi anemia, due to receive a stem cell transplant. CDR3s include the opening cysteine and the closing phenylalanine or tryptophan. Each record gives: V gene, CDR3 protein.

TRBV12-3/TRBV12-4	CASRREITEAFF
TRBV29-1	CSVGGTGAYEQYF
TRBV12-3/TRBV12-4	CASSFDQETQGPFF
TRBV25-1	CASSEQTEEGYTF
TRBV10-3	CAISSSGRAEPTDTQYF
TRBV29-1	CSVEVLEGQPQHF
TRBV29-1	CSVPQYRGAGETQYF
TRBV12-3/TRBV12-4	CASKFTAGLAADNEQFF
TRBV28	CASSSTGKGTEAFF
TRBV29-1	CSVGGTSGTGPYNEQFF
TRBV2	CASSEWTETQYF
TRBV12-3/TRBV12-4	CASGTGHLISYNEQFF